The text below deals with one TCR beta chain. Its specificity is unknown. The CDR3 sequence is 14 residues long. V was clipped by 5 bases and J by 4 bases, with 14 bases between them. Germline V gene lookup returns CDR1 SEHNR and CDR2 FQNEAQ (reference sequence). The data belong to a study of OX40 agonist ivuxolimab in advanced cancers. Study-level background: Three patients, one with hepatocellular carcinoma and two with cutaneous melanoma, achieved partial responses. Study-level points and caveats: Averaged across samples, CD8+ T cells carried more expanded clones than CD4+ did. Those patients achieving a partial response at 0.1-3.0 mg/kg showed among the lowest clonal expansion.

Here immunoSEQ multiplex PCR was the method, and the copy in TCRdb shows in-frame clones only, minus some. Found here are 40,000 to 45,000 clones, approximately 84% of them singletons; the top ten hold approximately 15%. The sample in question was CD4+ or CD8+ T cells sorted from blood, obtained in a trial of the OX40 agonist ivuxolimab. The clonotype comes from an adult with an advanced solid tumor such as melanoma, head and neck, liver or kidney cancer. The rearrangement uses TRBV7-9 and TRBJ1-2; tentatively, D is TRBD1 (5 bases). The CDR3 sequence: CASSIGTELYGYTF. The CDR3 DNA is TGTGCCAGCAGCATCGGGACGGAGCTCTATGGCTACACCTTC.